A selection of T cell receptor beta chains follows, all from one sample in a study of beta chain features in type 1 diabetes. Generated by immunoSEQ multiplex PCR, the TCRdb table keeps only in-frame clones and is missing some. This table has approximately 280,000 clones, approximately 16% appearing once. The sequenced material came from naive CD4+ T cells from blood. Receptor source: a man between 18 and 29 years old with type 1 diabetes. CDR3s include the opening cysteine and the closing phenylalanine or tryptophan. Fields, in order: V gene, CDR3 length, J gene, CDR3 protein.

V gene: TRBV9; CDR3 length: 17; J gene: TRBJ1-2; CDR3 protein: CASSPVPKPPSNYGYTF
V gene: TRBV9; CDR3 length: 20; J gene: TRBJ2-6; CDR3 protein: CASSVALTTSGVSGANVLTF
V gene: TRBV7-9; CDR3 length: 16; J gene: TRBJ2-3; CDR3 protein: CASSLAWDSLTDTQYF
V gene: TRBV9; CDR3 length: 15; J gene: TRBJ2-1; CDR3 protein: CASSVGAGSHNEQFF
V gene: TRBV28; CDR3 length: 12; J gene: TRBJ2-1; CDR3 protein: CASNGSGQGGFF
V gene: TRBV6-5; CDR3 length: 14; J gene: TRBJ1-1; CDR3 protein: CASSWGQGGTEAFF
V gene: TRBV7-9; CDR3 length: 12; J gene: TRBJ2-1; CDR3 protein: CASSLDNNEQFF
V gene: TRBV5-4; CDR3 length: 16; J gene: TRBJ2-2; CDR3 protein: CASSPPTGYLSGELFF
V gene: TRBV6-1; CDR3 length: 15; J gene: TRBJ2-3; CDR3 protein: CASSEGTRYTDTQYF
V gene: TRBV9; CDR3 length: 15; J gene: TRBJ1-3; CDR3 protein: CASRGGVGSGNTIYF
V gene: TRBV21-1; CDR3 length: 17; J gene: TRBJ2-1; CDR3 protein: CASSKVKDGLPGDEQFF
V gene: TRBV5-6; CDR3 length: 11; J gene: TRBJ2-7; CDR3 protein: CASSLVGQQYF
V gene: TRBV18; CDR3 length: 14; J gene: TRBJ1-1; CDR3 protein: CASSSTHQNTEAFF
V gene: TRBV6-6; CDR3 length: 13; J gene: TRBJ2-5; CDR3 protein: CASISGGTGTQYF
V gene: TRBV7-9; CDR3 length: 15; J gene: TRBJ1-2; CDR3 protein: CASSLVSREIYGYTF
V gene: TRBV10-3; CDR3 length: 13; J gene: TRBJ2-5; CDR3 protein: CAISWTAQETQYF
V gene: TRBV9; CDR3 length: 15; J gene: TRBJ1-4; CDR3 protein: CASSVATGDNEKLFF
V gene: TRBV5-6; CDR3 length: 14; J gene: TRBJ1-1; CDR3 protein: CASRTTREGTEAFF
V gene: TRBV5-4; CDR3 length: 15; J gene: TRBJ1-1; CDR3 protein: CASSSRPVGTTEAFF
V gene: TRBV5-1; CDR3 length: 16; J gene: TRBJ2-3; CDR3 protein: CASSQGLAGGTDTQYF
V gene: TRBV5-1; CDR3 length: 17; J gene: TRBJ2-5; CDR3 protein: CASSFPTPGAPHVAQYF
V gene: TRBV11-2; CDR3 length: 16; J gene: TRBJ2-1; CDR3 protein: CASSTGLAGGNNEQFF
V gene: TRBV9; CDR3 length: 14; J gene: TRBJ2-5; CDR3 protein: CASSPRVGQETQYF